This paragraph reports one T cell receptor (beta chain). Participants, about 18 to 90 years old, spanned more than 20 US areas. Participants' reported clinical history set cohort assignment. The data stem from a study of blood T cell repertoires in COVID-19. Overall study: Samples representing acute and convalescent COVID-19 were sourced from the United States, Italy and Spain.

The V gene end was trimmed by 3 bases and the J gene end by 6 bases; junction bases not matched to a gene: 7. The CDR3 runs 14 residues. Germline CDR1 reads SGHRS; CDR2 reads YFSETQ. As originally analysed: Reference gene primer amplification in the assay estimated nucleated cell counts. Clones were read by immunoSEQ multiplex PCR, and TCRdb kept only the in-frame ones, dropping some. Clone size and V and J calls were adopted from that table, with D and trimming inferred from the DNA. This table holds around 220,000 clones, 75% to 95% found once. The clonotype comes from a young woman who had recovered from COVID-19. The chain joins TRBV5-1 to TRBJ1-1; 8 nucleotides line up with TRBD1. Sequences were obtained from PBMCs or T cells enriched from blood (not recorded which). The CDR3 here is CASSSGQGGSEAFF. In DNA, the CDR3 is TGCGCCAGCAGCTCAGGACAGGGTGGATCTGAAGCTTTCTTT.